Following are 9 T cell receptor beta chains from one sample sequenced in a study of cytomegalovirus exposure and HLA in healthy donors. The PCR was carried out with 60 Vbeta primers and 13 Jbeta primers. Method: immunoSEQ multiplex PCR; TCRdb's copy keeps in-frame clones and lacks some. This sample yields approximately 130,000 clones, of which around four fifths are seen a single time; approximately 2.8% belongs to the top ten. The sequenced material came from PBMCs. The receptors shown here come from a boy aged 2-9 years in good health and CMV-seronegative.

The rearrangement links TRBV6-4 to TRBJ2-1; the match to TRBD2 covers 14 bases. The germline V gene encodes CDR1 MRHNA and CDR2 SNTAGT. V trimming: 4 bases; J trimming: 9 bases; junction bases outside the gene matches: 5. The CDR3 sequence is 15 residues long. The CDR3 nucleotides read TGTGCCAGCAGTGTAGGGACTAGCGGGAGTGGTGAGCAGTTCTTC. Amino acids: CASSVGTSGSGEQFF.

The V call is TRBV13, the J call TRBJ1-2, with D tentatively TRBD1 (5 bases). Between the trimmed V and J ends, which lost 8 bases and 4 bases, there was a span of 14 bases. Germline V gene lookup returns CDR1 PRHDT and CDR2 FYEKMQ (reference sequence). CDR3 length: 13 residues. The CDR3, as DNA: TGTGCCAGCTCTAAGACAGATTTCTATGGCTACACCTTC. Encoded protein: CASSKTDFYGYTF. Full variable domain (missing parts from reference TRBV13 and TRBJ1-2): AAGVIQSPRHLIKEKRETATLKCYPIPRHDTVYWYQQGPGQDPQFLISFYEKMQSDKGSIPDRFSAQQFSDYHSELNMSSLELGDSALYFCASSKTDFYGYTFGSGTRLTVV.

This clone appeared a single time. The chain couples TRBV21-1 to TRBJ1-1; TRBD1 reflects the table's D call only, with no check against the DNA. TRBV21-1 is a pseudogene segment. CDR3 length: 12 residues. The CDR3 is CARVTGVTEAFF. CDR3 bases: TGTGCCAGGGTTACAGGGGTAACTGAAGCTTTCTTT.

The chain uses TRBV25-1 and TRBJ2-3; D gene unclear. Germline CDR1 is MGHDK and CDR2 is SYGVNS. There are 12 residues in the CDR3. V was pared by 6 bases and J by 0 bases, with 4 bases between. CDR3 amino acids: CASSLSTDTQYF. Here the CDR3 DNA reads TGTGCCAGCAGCCTAAGCACAGATACGCAGTATTTT.

CDR3 DNA sequence: TGCGCCAGCAGCTTGGTCGCGGGTATAAATTACAATGAGCAGTTCTTC. It specifies CASSLVAGINYNEQFF. The rearrangement joins TRBV5-1 to TRBJ2-1; a weak D match, TRBD2 (5 bases). The CDR3 sequence is 16 residues long. Trimming cost V 0 bases and J 4 bases, with 14 bases left between them. From germline, CDR1 is SGHRS and CDR2 YFSETQ.

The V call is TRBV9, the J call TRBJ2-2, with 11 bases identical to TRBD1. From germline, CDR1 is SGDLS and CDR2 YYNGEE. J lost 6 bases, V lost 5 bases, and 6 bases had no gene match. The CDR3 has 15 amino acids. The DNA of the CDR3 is TGTGCCAGCAGGCCCGGGACAGGGGGGTCCGGGGAGCTGTTTTTT. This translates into CASRPGTGGSGELFF.

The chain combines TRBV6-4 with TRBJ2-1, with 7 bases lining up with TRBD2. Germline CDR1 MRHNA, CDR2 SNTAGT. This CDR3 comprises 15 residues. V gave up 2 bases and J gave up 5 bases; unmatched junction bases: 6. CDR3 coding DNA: TGTGCCAGCAGTGACAAGGCTAGCGGAGACAATGAGCAGTTCTTC. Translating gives CASSDKASGDNEQFF.

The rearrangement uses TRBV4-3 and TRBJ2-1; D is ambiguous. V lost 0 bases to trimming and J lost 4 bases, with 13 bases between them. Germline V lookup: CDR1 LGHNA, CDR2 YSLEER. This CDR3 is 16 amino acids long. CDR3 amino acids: CASSQDESQVYNEQFF. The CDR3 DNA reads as TGCGCCAGCAGCCAAGATGAATCCCAGGTATACAATGAGCAGTTCTTC.

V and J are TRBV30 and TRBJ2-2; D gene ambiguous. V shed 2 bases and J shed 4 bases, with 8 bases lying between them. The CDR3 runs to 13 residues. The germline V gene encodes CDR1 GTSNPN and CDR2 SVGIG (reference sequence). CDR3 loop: CAWSYEATGELFF. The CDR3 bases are TGTGCCTGGAGTTACGAGGCCACCGGGGAGCTGTTTTTT.